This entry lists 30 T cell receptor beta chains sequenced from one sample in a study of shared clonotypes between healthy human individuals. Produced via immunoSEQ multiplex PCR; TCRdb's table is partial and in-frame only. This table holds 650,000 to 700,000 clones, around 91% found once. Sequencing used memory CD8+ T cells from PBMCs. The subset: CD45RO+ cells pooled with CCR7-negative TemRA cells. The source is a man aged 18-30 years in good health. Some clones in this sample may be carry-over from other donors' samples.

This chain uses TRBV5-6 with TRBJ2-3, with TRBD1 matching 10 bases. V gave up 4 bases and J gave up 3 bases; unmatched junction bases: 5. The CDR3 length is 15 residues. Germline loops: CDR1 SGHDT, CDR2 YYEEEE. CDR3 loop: CASSGPGQGTDTQYF. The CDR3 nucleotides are TGTGCCAGCAGCGGCCCGGGACAGGGGACAGATACGCAGTATTTT.

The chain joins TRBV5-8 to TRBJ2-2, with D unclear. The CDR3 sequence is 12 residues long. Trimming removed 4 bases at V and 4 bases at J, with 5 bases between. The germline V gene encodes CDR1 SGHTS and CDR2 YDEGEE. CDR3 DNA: TGTGCCAGCAGCCTGACCACCGGGGAGCTGTTTTTT. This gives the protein CASSLTTGELFF.

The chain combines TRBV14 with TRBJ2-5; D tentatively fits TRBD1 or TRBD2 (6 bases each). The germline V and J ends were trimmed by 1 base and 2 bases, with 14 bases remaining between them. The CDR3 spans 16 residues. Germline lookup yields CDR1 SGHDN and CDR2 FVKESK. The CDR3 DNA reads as TGTGCCAGCAGCCAAGGGGCGAGGGGGGTTCAAGAGACCCAGTACTTC. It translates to CASSQGARGVQETQYF.

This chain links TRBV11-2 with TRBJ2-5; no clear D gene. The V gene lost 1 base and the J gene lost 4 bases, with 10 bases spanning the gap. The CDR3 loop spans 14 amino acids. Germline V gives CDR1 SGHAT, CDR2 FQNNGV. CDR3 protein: CASSLGGIRETQYF. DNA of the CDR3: TGTGCCAGCAGCTTAGGTGGGATACGAGAGACCCAGTACTTC.

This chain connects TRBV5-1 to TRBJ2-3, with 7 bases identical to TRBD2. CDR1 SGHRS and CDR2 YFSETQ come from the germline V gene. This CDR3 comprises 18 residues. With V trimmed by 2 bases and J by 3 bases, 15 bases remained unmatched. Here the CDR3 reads CASSLPSGATLPTDTQYF. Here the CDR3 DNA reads TGCGCCAGCAGCTTACCCAGCGGGGCCACCCTCCCGACAGATACGCAGTATTTT.

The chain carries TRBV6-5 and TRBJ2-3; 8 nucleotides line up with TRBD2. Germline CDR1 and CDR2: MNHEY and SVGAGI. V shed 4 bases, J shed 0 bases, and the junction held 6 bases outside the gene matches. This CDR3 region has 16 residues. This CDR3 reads CASSFMASGSTDTQYF. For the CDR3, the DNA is TGTGCCAGCAGTTTTATGGCTAGCGGGAGCACAGATACGCAGTATTTT.

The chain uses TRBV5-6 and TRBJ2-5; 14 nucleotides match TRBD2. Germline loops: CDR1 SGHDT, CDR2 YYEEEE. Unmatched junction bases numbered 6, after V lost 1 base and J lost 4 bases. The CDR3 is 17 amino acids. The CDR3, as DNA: TGTGCCAGCAGCTTGAAACCGGGACTAGCGGGAGCAGAGACCCAGTACTTC. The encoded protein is CASSLKPGLAGAETQYF.

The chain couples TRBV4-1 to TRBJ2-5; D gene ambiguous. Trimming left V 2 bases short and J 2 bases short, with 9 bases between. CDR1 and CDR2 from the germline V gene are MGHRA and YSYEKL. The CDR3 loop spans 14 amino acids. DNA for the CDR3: TGCGCCAGCAGCCAACTCGCTGGTCAAGAGACCCAGTACTTC. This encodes CASSQLAGQETQYF.

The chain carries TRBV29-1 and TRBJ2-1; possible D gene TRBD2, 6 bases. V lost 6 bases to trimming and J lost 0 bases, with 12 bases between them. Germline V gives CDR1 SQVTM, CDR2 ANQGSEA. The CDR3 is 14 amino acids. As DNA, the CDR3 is TGCAGCGTCCCTTTGGGGGGCTCCTACAATGAGCAGTTCTTC. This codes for CSVPLGGSYNEQFF.

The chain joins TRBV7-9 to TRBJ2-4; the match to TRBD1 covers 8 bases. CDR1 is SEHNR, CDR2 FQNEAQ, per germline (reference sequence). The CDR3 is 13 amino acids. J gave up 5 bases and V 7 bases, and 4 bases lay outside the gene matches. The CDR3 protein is CASTATGENIQYF. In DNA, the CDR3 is TGTGCCAGCACCGCGACAGGGGAAAACATTCAGTACTTC. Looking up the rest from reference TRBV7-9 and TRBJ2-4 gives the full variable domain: DTGVSQNPRHKITKRGQNVTFRCDPISEHNRLYWYRQTLGQGPEFLTYFQNEAQLEKSRLLSDRFSAERPKGSFSTLEIQRTEQGDSAMYLCASTATGENIQYFGAGTRLSVL.

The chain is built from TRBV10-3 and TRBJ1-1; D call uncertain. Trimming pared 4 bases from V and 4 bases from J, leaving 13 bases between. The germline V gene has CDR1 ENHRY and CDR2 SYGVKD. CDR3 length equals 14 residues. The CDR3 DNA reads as TGTGCCATCAGTGGGTCCGGAGGGCCCACTGAAGCTTTCTTT. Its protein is CAISGSGGPTEAFF.

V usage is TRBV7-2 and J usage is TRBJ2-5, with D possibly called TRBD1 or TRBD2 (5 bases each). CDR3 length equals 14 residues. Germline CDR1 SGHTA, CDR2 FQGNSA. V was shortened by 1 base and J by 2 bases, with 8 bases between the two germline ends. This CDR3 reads CASSLGDGQETQYF. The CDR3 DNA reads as TGTGCCAGCAGCTTAGGGGACGGGCAAGAGACCCAGTACTTC. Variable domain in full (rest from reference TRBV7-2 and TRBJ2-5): GAGVSQSPSNKVTEKGKDVELRCDPISGHTALYWYRQSLGQGLEFLIYFQGNSAPDKSGLPSDRFSAERTGGSVSTLTIQRTQQEDSAVYLCASSLGDGQETQYFGPGTRLLVL.

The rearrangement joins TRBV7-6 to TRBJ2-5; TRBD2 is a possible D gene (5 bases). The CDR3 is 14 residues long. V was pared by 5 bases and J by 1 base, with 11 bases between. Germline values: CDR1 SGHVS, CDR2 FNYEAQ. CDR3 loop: CASSRRAIQETQYF. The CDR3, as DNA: TGTGCCAGCAGCCGGCGGGCAATCCAAGAGACCCAGTACTTC.

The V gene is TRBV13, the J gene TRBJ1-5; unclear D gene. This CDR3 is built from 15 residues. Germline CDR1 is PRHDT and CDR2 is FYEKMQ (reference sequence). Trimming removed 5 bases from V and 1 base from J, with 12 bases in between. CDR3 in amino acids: CASSRTGESNQPQHF. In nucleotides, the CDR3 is TGTGCCAGCAGCCGGACCGGGGAGAGCAATCAGCCCCAGCATTTT.

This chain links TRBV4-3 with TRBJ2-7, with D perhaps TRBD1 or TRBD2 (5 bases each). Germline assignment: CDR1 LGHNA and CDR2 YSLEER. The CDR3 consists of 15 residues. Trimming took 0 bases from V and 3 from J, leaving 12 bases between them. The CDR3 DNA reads TGCGCCAGCAGCCAAGACCGGGACGTCTACTACGAGCAGTACTTC. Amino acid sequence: CASSQDRDVYYEQYF.

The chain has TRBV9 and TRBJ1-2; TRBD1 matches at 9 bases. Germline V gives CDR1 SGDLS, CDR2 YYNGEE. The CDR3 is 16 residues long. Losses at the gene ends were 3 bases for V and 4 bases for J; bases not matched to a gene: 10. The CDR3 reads CASSANRGRGLYGYTF. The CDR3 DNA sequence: TGTGCCAGCAGCGCCAACAGGGGGCGCGGACTCTATGGCTACACCTTC.

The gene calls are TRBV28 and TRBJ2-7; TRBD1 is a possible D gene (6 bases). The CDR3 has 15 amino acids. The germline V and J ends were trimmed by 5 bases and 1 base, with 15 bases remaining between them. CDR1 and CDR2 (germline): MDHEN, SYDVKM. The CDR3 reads CASSEVGADSYEQYF. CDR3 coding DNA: TGTGCCAGCAGTGAAGTGGGGGCGGATTCCTACGAGCAGTACTTC.

DNA for the CDR3: TGTGCCAGCAGTATTATGGGGGGCGGCAATCAGCCCCAGCATTTT. It yields the protein CASSIMGGGNQPQHF. The chain combines TRBV27 with TRBJ1-5; D might be TRBD1 (6 bases). This CDR3 has 15 residues. The V gene lost 5 bases and the J gene lost 2 bases, with 13 bases spanning the gap. Looked up from germline, CDR1 is MNHEY and CDR2 is SMNVEV (reference sequence).

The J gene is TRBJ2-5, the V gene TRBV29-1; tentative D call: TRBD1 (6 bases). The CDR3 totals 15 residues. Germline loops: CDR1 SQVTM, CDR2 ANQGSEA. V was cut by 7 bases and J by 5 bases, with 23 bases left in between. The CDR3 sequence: CSGWTASVLEETQYF. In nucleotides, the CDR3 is TGCAGCGGATGGACAGCGTCGGTATTGGAGGAGACCCAGTACTTC.

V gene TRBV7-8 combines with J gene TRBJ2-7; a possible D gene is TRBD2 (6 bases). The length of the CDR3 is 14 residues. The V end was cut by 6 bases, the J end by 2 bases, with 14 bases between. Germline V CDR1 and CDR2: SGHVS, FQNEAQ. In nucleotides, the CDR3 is TGTGCCAGCAGAGGCCGGGACTTAACCTACGAGCAGTACTTC. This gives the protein CASRGRDLTYEQYF. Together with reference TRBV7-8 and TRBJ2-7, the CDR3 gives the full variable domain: GAGVSQSPRYKVAKRGQDVALRCDPISGHVSLFWYQQALGQGPEFLTYFQNEAQLDKSGLPSDRFFAERPEGSVSTLKIQRTQQEDSAVYLCASRGRDLTYEQYFGPGTRLTVT.

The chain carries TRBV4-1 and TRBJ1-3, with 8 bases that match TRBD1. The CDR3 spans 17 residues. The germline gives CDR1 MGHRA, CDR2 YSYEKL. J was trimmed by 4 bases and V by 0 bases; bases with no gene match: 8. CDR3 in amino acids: CASSQDPLRGPGNTIYF. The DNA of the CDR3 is TGCGCCAGCAGCCAAGATCCCCTCAGGGGGCCAGGAAACACCATATATTTT.

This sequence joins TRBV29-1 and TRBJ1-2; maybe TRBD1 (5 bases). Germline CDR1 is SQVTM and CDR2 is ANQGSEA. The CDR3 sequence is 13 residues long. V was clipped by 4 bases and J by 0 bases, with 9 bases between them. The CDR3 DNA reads TGCAGCGTTGTTCAGACAGCTAACTATGGCTACACCTTC. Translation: CSVVQTANYGYTF.

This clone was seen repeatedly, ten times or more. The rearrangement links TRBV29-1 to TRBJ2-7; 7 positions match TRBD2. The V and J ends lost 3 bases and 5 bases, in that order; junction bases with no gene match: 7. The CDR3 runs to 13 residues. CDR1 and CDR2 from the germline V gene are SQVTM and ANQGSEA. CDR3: CSVEGAGPNEQYF. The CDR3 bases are TGCAGCGTTGAGGGAGCGGGGCCCAACGAGCAGTACTTC.

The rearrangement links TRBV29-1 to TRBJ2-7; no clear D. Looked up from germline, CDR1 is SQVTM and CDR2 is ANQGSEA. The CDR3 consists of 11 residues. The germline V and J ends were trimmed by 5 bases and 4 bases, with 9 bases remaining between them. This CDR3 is CSVYSPYEQYF. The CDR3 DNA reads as TGCAGCGTTTATAGTCCTTACGAGCAGTACTTC.

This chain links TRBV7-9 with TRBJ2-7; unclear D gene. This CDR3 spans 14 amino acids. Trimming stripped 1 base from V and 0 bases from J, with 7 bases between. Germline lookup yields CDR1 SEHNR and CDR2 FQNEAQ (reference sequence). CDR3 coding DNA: TGTGCCAGCAGCTTAGTATCGCTCTCCTACGAGCAGTACTTC. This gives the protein CASSLVSLSYEQYF.

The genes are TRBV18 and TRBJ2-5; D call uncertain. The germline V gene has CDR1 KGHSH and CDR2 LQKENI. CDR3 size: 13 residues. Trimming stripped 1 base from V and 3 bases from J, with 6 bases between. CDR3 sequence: CASSPLTEETQYF. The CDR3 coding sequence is TGTGCCAGCTCACCACTTACAGAAGAGACCCAGTACTTC. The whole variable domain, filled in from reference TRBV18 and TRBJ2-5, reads NAGVMQNPRHLVRRRGQEARLRCSPMKGHSHVYWYRQLPEEGLKFMVYLQKENIIDESGMPKERFSAEFPKEGPSILRIQQVVRGDSAAYFCASSPLTEETQYFGPGTRLLVL.

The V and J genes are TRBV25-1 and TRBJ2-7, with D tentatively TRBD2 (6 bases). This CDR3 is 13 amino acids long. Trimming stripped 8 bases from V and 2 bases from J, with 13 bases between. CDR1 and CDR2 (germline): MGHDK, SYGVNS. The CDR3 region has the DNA TGTGCCAGCCGCCCTGGCGGGACCTACGAGCAGTACTTC. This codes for CASRPGGTYEQYF.

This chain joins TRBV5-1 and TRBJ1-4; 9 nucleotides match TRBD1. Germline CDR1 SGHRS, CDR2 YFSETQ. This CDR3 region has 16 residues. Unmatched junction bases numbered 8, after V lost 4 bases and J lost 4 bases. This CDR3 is CASSARDRDLNEKLFF. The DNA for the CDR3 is TGCGCCAGCAGCGCCCGGGACAGGGACCTTAATGAAAAACTGTTTTTT.

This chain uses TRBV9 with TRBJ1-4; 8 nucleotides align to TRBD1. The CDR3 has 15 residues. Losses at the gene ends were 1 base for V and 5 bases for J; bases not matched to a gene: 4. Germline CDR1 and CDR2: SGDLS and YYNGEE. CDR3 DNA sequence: TGTGCCAGCAGCGTATCAGGGGGCGGGAATGAAAAACTGTTTTTT. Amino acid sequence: CASSVSGGGNEKLFF.

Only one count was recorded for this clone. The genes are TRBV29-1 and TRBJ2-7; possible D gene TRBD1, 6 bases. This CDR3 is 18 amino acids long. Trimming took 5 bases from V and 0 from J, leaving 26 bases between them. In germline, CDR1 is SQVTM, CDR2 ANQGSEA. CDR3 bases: TGCAGCGTTAAAAAAATACGGACAGCCAACTCAATCTCCTACGAGCAGTACTTC. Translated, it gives CSVKKIRTANSISYEQYF.